These T cell receptor beta chains were read from a single sample in a study of T cell responses to AZD1222 COVID-19 vaccine. TCRdb's copy holds only in-frame clones and misses some; the assay was immunoSEQ multiplex PCR. The sample lists 85,000 to 110,000 clones, about 92% occurring once. The sample consisted of peripheral blood, taken on day 0 of AZD1222 vaccination. The receptors stem from an adult in good health. The CDR3 runs from the conserved cysteine through the conserved F or W. A D gene is named only where the DNA matches it firmly. Only part of the rows carry a size: once, few, many, or a class if the clone is expanded.

V gene	clone size	D gene	J gene	CDR3 length	CDR3 protein	CDR3 DNA
TRBV30	.	TRBD1	TRBJ2-5	14	CAWRSVRGQETQYF	TGTGCCTGGAGATCGGTCAGGGGGCAAGAGACCCAGTACTTC
TRBV19	once	.	TRBJ1-5	14	CASSIGPYSQPQHF	TGTGCCAGTAGTATTGGTCCCTACAGCCAGCCCCAGCATTTT
TRBV28	.	TRBD1	TRBJ2-2	14	CASSLPDRAGELFF	TGTGCCAGCAGTTTACCGGACAGGGCGGGGGAGCTGTTTTTT
TRBV4-2	few	.	TRBJ1-1	14	CASSQGQANTEAFF	TGTGCCAGCAGCCAAGGTCAAGCGAACACTGAAGCTTTCTTT
TRBV24-1	.	.	TRBJ2-5	13	CATSGGARETQYF	TGTGCCACCAGTGGGGGGGCGAGGGAGACCCAGTACTTC
TRBV4-1	once	.	TRBJ1-1	13	CASSPLGGPEAFF	TGCGCCAGCAGCCCCTTGGGGGGACCTGAAGCTTTCTTT
TRBV12-3/TRBV12-4	.	.	TRBJ2-1	12	CASSSEVNEQFF	TGTGCCAGCAGTTCTGAGGTGAATGAGCAGTTCTTC
TRBV10-3	.	.	TRBJ1-1	16	CAISESRGFANTEAFF	TGTGCCATCAGTGAGTCCAGGGGCTTCGCGAACACTGAAGCTTTCTTT
TRBV7-2	.	.	TRBJ2-2	16	CASSLETATNTGELFF	TGTGCCAGCAGCTTAGAGACGGCCACGAACACCGGGGAGCTGTTTTTT
TRBV5-4	.	TRBD2	TRBJ2-3	11	CASTSGDTQYF	TGTGCCAGCACTAGCGGGGATACGCAGTATTTT
TRBV5-1	.	TRBD1	TRBJ2-1	16	CASSWDSRSSYNEQFF	TGCGCCAGCAGCTGGGACAGCCGAAGCTCCTACAATGAGCAGTTCTTC
TRBV3-1/TRBV3-2	.	.	TRBJ2-3	13	CASSQDRVGTQYF	TGTGCCAGCAGCCAAGATCGGGTTGGTACGCAGTATTTT
TRBV12-5	.	.	TRBJ2-3	14	CASAREGWSGTQYF	TGTGCTAGTGCCCGAGAGGGGTGGTCGGGTACGCAGTATTTT
TRBV7-9	.	.	TRBJ1-6	16	CASSFYLQGFNSPLHF	TGTGCCAGCAGCTTCTATCTACAGGGATTTAATTCACCCCTCCACTTT
TRBV11-2	.	TRBD2	TRBJ2-7	12	CASSYSGDEQYF	TGTGCCAGCAGTTACAGCGGGGACGAGCAGTACTTC
TRBV10-3	.	TRBD1	TRBJ2-7	15	CAISAVGTGTYEQYF	TGTGCCATCAGTGCAGTCGGGACAGGCACCTACGAGCAGTACTTC
TRBV24-1	.	.	TRBJ2-1	14	CATSDFRLNNEQFF	TGTGCCACCAGTGATTTTAGGCTTAACAATGAGCAGTTCTTC
TRBV7-6	.	.	TRBJ2-7	14	CASSSRGFSYEQYF	TGTGCCAGCAGCTCTCGGGGGTTCTCCTACGAGCAGTACTTC
TRBV5-4	.	.	TRBJ2-2	13	CASSPADTGELFF	TGTGCCAGCAGCCCCGCGGACACCGGGGAGCTGTTTTTT
TRBV4-1	.	.	TRBJ2-7	15	CASSQPGTSSYEQYF	TGCGCCAGCAGCCAGCCCGGGACCAGCTCCTACGAGCAGTACTTC
TRBV27	.	.	TRBJ2-7	13	CASSETASSEQYF	TGTGCCAGCAGTGAGACCGCGTCCAGCGAGCAGTACTTC
TRBV5-1	.	TRBD1	TRBJ1-2	16	CASSPGQGVPIYGYTF	TGCGCCAGCAGCCCAGGACAGGGGGTTCCCATTTATGGCTACACCTTC
TRBV7-9	once	.	TRBJ1-1	14	CASSPTGLNTEAFF	TGTGCCAGCAGCCCTACAGGGTTGAACACTGAAGCTTTCTTT
TRBV4-1	once	.	TRBJ1-6	13	CASSQDHRAPLHF	TGCGCCAGCAGCCAAGATCATCGGGCACCCCTCCACTTT
TRBV23-1	once	TRBD2	TRBJ2-3	16	CASSLLAGGLADTQYF	TGCGCCAGCAGTCTACTAGCGGGGGGTTTGGCAGATACGCAGTATTTT
TRBV7-6	.	TRBD1	TRBJ1-6	17	CASSDRDREPYNSPLHF	TGTGCCAGCAGCGACCGGGACAGGGAGCCCTATAATTCACCCCTCCACTTT
TRBV5-4	.	.	TRBJ2-7	15	CASGVSTGAPYEQYF	TGTGCCAGCGGCGTCTCAACAGGAGCTCCCTACGAGCAGTACTTC
TRBV11-2	.	TRBD1	TRBJ2-4	16	CASSPTGTAPKNIQYF	TGTGCCAGCAGCCCCACCGGGACAGCTCCCAAAAACATTCAGTACTTC
TRBV6-1	.	.	TRBJ1-1	15	CASSESGQLNTEAFF	TGTGCCAGCAGTGAATCAGGACAGCTCAACACTGAAGCTTTCTTT
TRBV6-5	.	TRBD1	TRBJ1-5	14	CASDTRGTYQPQHF	TGTGCCAGCGATACCAGGGGGACCTATCAGCCCCAGCATTTT
TRBV19	once	.	TRBJ2-2	15	CASSIGTVKPGELFF	TGTGCCAGTAGTATTGGGACCGTTAAGCCCGGGGAGCTGTTTTTT
TRBV19	once	.	TRBJ1-5	13	CASAGTMGQPQHF	TGTGCCAGTGCCGGGACAATGGGTCAGCCCCAGCATTTT
TRBV28	.	TRBD1	TRBJ1-6	15	CASRGQENYNSPLHF	TGTGCCAGCAGGGGACAGGAGAACTATAATTCACCCCTCCACTTT
TRBV11-3	.	TRBD1	TRBJ2-7	16	CASSLRLDRGSYEQYF	TGTGCCAGCAGCTTAAGGCTGGACAGGGGATCCTACGAGCAGTACTTC
TRBV6-1	.	TRBD1	TRBJ1-1	15	CASSEVGTGNTEAFF	TGTGCCAGCAGTGAAGTCGGGACAGGGAACACTGAAGCTTTCTTT
TRBV12-1	.	.	TRBJ1-5	15	CASSWGTMTNQPQHF	TGTGCCAGCAGCTGGGGGACAATGACGAATCAGCCCCAGCATTTT
TRBV19	once	TRBD1	TRBJ1-1	16	CASSRGAGGGLTEAFF	TGTGCCAGTAGTAGAGGGGCAGGGGGAGGTTTGACTGAAGCTTTCTTT
TRBV28	.	.	TRBJ1-1	12	CASSRLGTEAFF	TGTGCCAGCAGCCGGTTGGGCACTGAAGCTTTCTTT
TRBV29-1	.	TRBD1	TRBJ1-3	14	CSARQGSSGNTIYF	TGCAGCGCTCGACAGGGGAGCTCTGGAAACACCATATATTTT
TRBV3-1/TRBV3-2	.	.	TRBJ1-2	14	CASSQGSLNYGYTF	TGTGCCAGCAGCCAAGGAAGCCTTAACTATGGCTACACCTTC